The 5 T cell receptor beta chains below were found in one sample sequenced in a study of cytomegalovirus exposure and HLA in healthy donors (dated 2017 in TCRdb). Library method: the immunoSEQ multiplex PCR assay. A mixture of 60 forward primers for TCR Vbeta segments and 13 reverse primers for TCR Jbeta segments was used in the multiplex PCR. The source is immuneACCESS, and TCRdb retained only in-frame sequences with V and J called. Part of the clones is not carried over; for the studies checked, unresolved V genes explain less than half of this, and the remainder is unexplained. A total of about 60,000 clones appear in this sample, 77% of them only once. The top ten constitute approximately 2.3% of the sample. The sequenced sample was PBMCs. The receptors come from a female donor in good health and CMV-seronegative.

This clone has just one count. The V gene is TRBV2, the J gene TRBJ2-5; 8 bases fit TRBD2. The CDR3 spans 14 residues. The ends lost 7 bases at V and 11 bases at J; junction bases unmatched: 15. Germline assignment: CDR1 SNHLY and CDR2 FYNNEI. The CDR3: CASKVSGRREEQYF. CDR3 DNA: TGTGCCAGCAAGGTGAGCGGGAGACGCGAAGAGCAGTACTTC.

The chain carries TRBV7-8 and TRBJ2-3; maybe TRBD2 (7 bases). The CDR3 runs 16 residues. Between the trimmed V and J ends, which lost 1 base and 4 bases, there was a span of 15 bases. Germline V CDR1 and CDR2: SGHVS, FQNEAQ. The DNA for the CDR3 is TGTGCCAGCAGCTTAGTTTACGGGGGGCTAGCAGATACGCAGTATTTT. Its protein product is CASSLVYGGLADTQYF.

The sample holds one count of this clone. This chain joins TRBV6-4 and TRBJ1-5; 8 bases fit TRBD1. Trimming cost V 4 bases and J 7 bases; bases outside gene matches: 9. This CDR3 comprises 15 residues. Germline CDR1 is MRHNA and CDR2 is SNTAGT. The CDR3 coding sequence is TGTGCCAGCAGTGCCCAGGCAGGGGGCGGGCAGCCCCAGCATTTT. This encodes CASSAQAGGGQPQHF.

This chain links TRBV18 with TRBJ1-5; TRBD1 is a possible D gene (6 bases). Trimming took 5 bases from V and 5 from J, leaving 10 bases between them. Germline loops: CDR1 KGHSH, CDR2 LQKENI. This CDR3 is 13 amino acids long. This CDR3 reads CASSVRQDQPQHF. The CDR3 DNA is TGTGCCAGCTCAGTCCGACAGGATCAGCCCCAGCATTTT.

The gene calls are TRBV5-4 and TRBJ2-5; the match to TRBD2 covers 7 bases. Germline CDR1 SGHNT, CDR2 YYREEE (reference sequence). The J segment lost 2 bases and the V segment lost 7 bases, leaving 5 bases of the junction unmatched. This CDR3 is 13 amino acids long. The CDR3 nucleotides are TGTGCCAGCTCTAGCGGAGTTCAAGAGACCCAGTACTTC. Translating it yields CASSSGVQETQYF.